This T cell receptor beta chain was identified in a study of early T cells in non-severe SARS-CoV-2 infection. Researchers attached unique molecular identifiers to individual cDNA molecules. TCRdb redid the calling of the 5' RACE reads with MiXCR, one entry per CDR3 protein. This table has about 62,000 distinct CDR3 sequences, approximately 9% appearing once. V was clipped by 2 bases and J by 3 bases, with 7 bases between them. The CDR3 length is 14 residues. Germline CDR1 reads MNHEY; CDR2 reads SVGAGI. The sequenced sample was whole blood. This clonotype was obtained from an adult who was a healthcare worker with PCR-confirmed SARS-CoV-2 infection or an uninfected control (not recorded which). The V and J genes are TRBV6-5 and TRBJ1-4; D gene uncertain. In nucleotides, the CDR3 is TGTGCCAGCAGTTACGGGAGGGCTAATGAAAAACTGTTTTTT. It codes for CASSYGRANEKLFF.